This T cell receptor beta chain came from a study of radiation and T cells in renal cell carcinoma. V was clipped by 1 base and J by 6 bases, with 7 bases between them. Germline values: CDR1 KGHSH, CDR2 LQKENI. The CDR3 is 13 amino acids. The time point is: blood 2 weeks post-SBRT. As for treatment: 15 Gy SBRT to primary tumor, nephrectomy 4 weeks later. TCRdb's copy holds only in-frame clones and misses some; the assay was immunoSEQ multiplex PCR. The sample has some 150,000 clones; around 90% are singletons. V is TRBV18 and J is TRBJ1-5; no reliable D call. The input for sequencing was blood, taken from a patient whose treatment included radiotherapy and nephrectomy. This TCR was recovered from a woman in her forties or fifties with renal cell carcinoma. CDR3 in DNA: TGTGCCAGCTCACCACTTCCAGTTCAGCCCCAGCATTTT. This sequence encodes CASSPLPVQPQHF.